Each of the 5 T cell receptor beta chains below was sequenced from the same sample in a study of glioma-infiltrating T cells listed by TCRdb under 2016. The sequencing machine was an Illumina MiSeq. The iRepertoire nested amplicon-rescue multiplex PCR (arm-PCR) platform was used to amplify TCR alpha and beta CDR3 regions from RNA. Using fastp trimming at Q25 and MiXCR clonotype assembly, TCRdb reanalyzed the public sequencing data and kept in-frame beta chains. Here each entry gathers all rows of one CDR3 protein and keeps the most common genes and DNA. Here the sample has 100,000 to 150,000 distinct CDR3 sequences; around 23% occur a single time. The ten most abundant clones make up roughly a quarter of the sample. Input material: glioma tissue, nonneoplastic brain tissue, or PBMCs (not recorded which). The receptors here all came from a human donor with low-grade glioma or glioblastoma, undergoing nonglioma brain surgery, or in good health (not recorded which).

There are many counts of this clonotype. This sequence joins TRBV7-2 and TRBJ2-1; TRBD2 matches at 9 bases. The CDR3 is 14 residues long. Per germline, CDR1 SGHTA and CDR2 FQGNSA. J was trimmed by 4 bases and V by 6 bases; bases with no gene match: 4. CDR3 nucleotides: TGTGCCAGCAGTAGACTAGCGGCATACAATGAGCAGTTCTTC. Amino acids: CASSRLAAYNEQFF.

The chain recombines TRBV6-1 with TRBJ1-4; TRBD1 might be the D (6 bases). The CDR3 is 13 residues long. Germline loops: CDR1 MNHNS, CDR2 SASEGT. V lost 8 bases and J 8 bases, leaving 15 bases between the germline ends. CDR3 nucleotide sequence: TGTGCCAGCGACCCCGGGGGGCGAGAAAAACTGTTTTTT. Protein sequence: CASDPGGREKLFF.

As concerns this clonotype: This may come from a read error, since a much larger clone is one base off. The rearrangement uses TRBV6-6 and TRBJ2-3; D uncertain. Germline V gene sequence: CDR1 MNHNY, CDR2 SVGAGI (reference sequence). The V end lost 6 bases, the J end lost 5 bases, and 6 bases lay between the germline ends. This CDR3 has 11 residues. CDR3 in amino acids: CASRWRDTQYF. The CDR3 DNA reads as TGTGCCAGCAGATGGAGAGATACGCAGTATTTT.

This sequence joins TRBV27 and TRBJ2-7, with 8 positions matching TRBD1. Germline CDR1 and CDR2: MNHEY and SMNVEV (reference sequence). The junction had 5 bases not matched to a gene; V was cut back by 5 bases and J by 5 bases. The CDR3 spans 13 residues. CDR3 sequence (DNA): TGTGCCAGCAGTGTGGACAGGGAGGACGAGCAGTACGTC. Its protein product is CASSVDREDEQYV.

The J gene is TRBJ2-1, the V gene TRBV5-4; 7 nucleotides line up with TRBD1. The CDR3 is 14 residues long. The J segment lost 7 bases and the V segment lost 4 bases, leaving 8 bases of the junction unmatched. CDR1 is SGHNT and CDR2 is YYREEE in the germline V gene (reference sequence). The CDR3, as DNA: TGTGCCAGCAGCCTGGGACAGCAGGAGAATGAGCAGTTCTTC. This translates into CASSLGQQENEQFF.